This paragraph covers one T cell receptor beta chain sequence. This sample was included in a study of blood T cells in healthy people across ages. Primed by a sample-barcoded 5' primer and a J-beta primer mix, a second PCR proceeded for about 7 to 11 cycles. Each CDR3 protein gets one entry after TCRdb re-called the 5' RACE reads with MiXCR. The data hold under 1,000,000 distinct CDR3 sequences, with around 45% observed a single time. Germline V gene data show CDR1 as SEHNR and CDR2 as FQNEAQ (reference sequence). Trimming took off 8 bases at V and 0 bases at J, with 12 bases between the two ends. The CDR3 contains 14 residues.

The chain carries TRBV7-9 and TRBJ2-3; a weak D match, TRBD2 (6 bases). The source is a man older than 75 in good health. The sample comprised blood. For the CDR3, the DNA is TGTGCCAGCGTGGGAGGTCCTAGCACAGATACGCAGTATTTT. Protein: CASVGGPSTDTQYF.